This T cell receptor (beta chain) was captured in a study of blood T cell repertoires in COVID-19. Study-level information: In each case, the material was cDNA or gDNA derived from T cells, B-cell-depleted T cells, or PBMCs.

Data came from immunoSEQ multiplex PCR; TCRdb stores just in-frame clones and leaves some out. The sample has about 230,000 clones, 85% to 90% seen once; the top ten hold approximately 10%. In germline, CDR1 is MNHEY, CDR2 SMNVEV (reference sequence). J was trimmed by 2 bases and V by 6 bases; bases with no gene match: 11. There are 17 residues in the CDR3. Enrolled during active infection, Seattle patients were then followed longitudinally. The sample consisted of peripheral blood. This clonotype was obtained from a man over 45 with COVID-19, enrolled during active disease. The V and J genes are TRBV27 and TRBJ2-1; 9 bases align to TRBD2. As DNA, the CDR3 is TGTGCCAGCAGGTTAGGCCTCAGGACTAGCGCCTACAATGAGCAGTTCTTC. Translated, it gives CASRLGLRTSAYNEQFF.